These 24 T cell receptor beta chains came from one sample sequenced in a study of blood T cell repertoires in COVID-19. Repertoires were generated with immunoSEQ multiplex PCR, while TCRdb's copy carries only in-frame clones and drops some. The sample lists 95,000 to 110,000 clones, roughly nine tenths occurring once. Sequenced input: peripheral blood. The receptors derive from a human donor in a cohort sampled during active COVID-19.

The V gene is TRBV12-3 or TRBV12-4, the J gene TRBJ2-7, with D uncertain. The CDR3 covers 12 residues. The ends were cut back, 6 bases at V and 2 bases at J, with 8 bases in the middle. This CDR3 reads CASSVLPYEQYF. In nucleotides, the CDR3 is TGTGCCAGCAGCGTCCTCCCCTACGAGCAGTACTTC.

The sample holds one count of this clone. The genes are TRBV4-1 and TRBJ1-1; tentative D call: TRBD1 (5 bases). V was cut by 2 bases and J by 1 base, with 11 bases left in between. The CDR3 sequence is 15 residues long. In germline, CDR1 is MGHRA, CDR2 YSYEKL. This CDR3 reads CASSQFGQGNTEAFF. The CDR3 region has the DNA TGCGCCAGCAGCCAATTTGGGCAGGGGAACACTGAAGCTTTCTTT.

The chain couples TRBV19 to TRBJ2-6; maybe TRBD1 (5 bases). Trimming cost V 1 base and J 0 bases, with 10 bases left between them. This CDR3 is built from 17 residues. From germline, CDR1 is LNHDA and CDR2 SQIVND (reference sequence). CDR3 in amino acids: CASSIVPGLSGANVLTF. CDR3 coding DNA: TGTGCCAGTAGTATAGTGCCAGGGCTCTCTGGGGCCAACGTCCTGACTTTC. Looking up the rest from reference TRBV19 and TRBJ2-6 gives the full variable domain: DGGITQSPKYLFRKEGQNVTLSCEQNLNHDAMYWYRQDPGQGLRLIYYSQIVNDFQKGDIAEGYSVSREKKESFPLTVTSAQKNPTAFYLCASSIVPGLSGANVLTFGAGSRLTVL.

The chain has TRBV5-6 and TRBJ1-2; D uncertain. CDR3 length equals 14 residues. With 0 bases removed from V and 3 bases from J, the gap between germline ends came to 9 bases. In germline, CDR1 is SGHDT, CDR2 YYEEEE. The CDR3 bases are TGTGCCAGCAGCTTGGCCGGAGCTTACTATGGCTACACCTTC. The encoded protein is CASSLAGAYYGYTF.

The sample holds a few counts of this clone. The rearrangement uses TRBV24-1 and TRBJ1-5; 7 positions match TRBD1. The CDR3 consists of 13 residues. Germline CDR1 is KGHDR and CDR2 is SFDVKD. Unmatched junction bases numbered 4, after V lost 9 bases and J lost 3 bases. CDR3 loop: CATAGGNNQPQHF. CDR3 in DNA: TGTGCCACCGCAGGGGGAAACAATCAGCCCCAGCATTTT.

CDR3 loop: CASGLVLGRTYEQYF. CDR3 DNA sequence: TGTGCTAGTGGTTTGGTACTAGGGCGGACCTACGAGCAGTACTTC. V is TRBV12-5 and J is TRBJ2-7, with a tentative D call TRBD2 (5 bases). The germline CDR1 and CDR2 sequences are LGHNT and FRNRAP. The length of the CDR3 is 15 residues. Deletions cut 0 bases from V and 2 bases from J, with 11 bases between. The full variable domain, completed using reference TRBV12-5 and TRBJ2-7, is DARVTQTPRHKVTEMGQEVTMRCQPILGHNTVFWYRQTMMQGLELLAYFRNRAPLDDSGMPKDRFSAEMPDATLATLKIQPSEPRDSAVYFCASGLVLGRTYEQYFGPGTRLTVT.

CDR3 loop: CASSWAGYSYNSPLHF. DNA of the CDR3: TGTGCCAGCAGTTGGGCAGGGTACTCCTATAATTCACCCCTCCACTTT. The chain is built from TRBV6-5 and TRBJ1-6; a weak D match, TRBD1 (5 bases). The germline gives CDR1 MNHEY, CDR2 SVGAGI. Trimming pared 4 bases from V and 0 bases from J, leaving 10 bases between. This CDR3 comprises 16 residues.

The gene calls are TRBV7-8 and TRBJ2-7, with TRBD1 as a possible D gene (6 bases). V lost 2 bases and J 8 bases, leaving 10 bases between the germline ends. The CDR3 is 12 residues long. The germline gives CDR1 SGHVS, CDR2 FQNEAQ. CDR3 DNA: TGTGCCAGCAGCTTAAACAGGGAAAAGCAGTACTTC. This translates into CASSLNREKQYF.

The genes are TRBV3-1 (or the pseudogene TRBV3-2) and TRBJ1-2; TRBD1 agrees at 7 bases. Germline assignment: CDR1 LGHDT and CDR2 YNNKEL (reference sequence). Unmatched junction bases numbered 5, after V lost 6 bases and J lost 4 bases. CDR3 length equals 13 residues. DNA of the CDR3: TGTGCCAGCAGTAACAGGGGCCTCTATGGCTACACCTTC. Amino acids: CASSNRGLYGYTF.

This clone showed up just once. The V and J genes are TRBV7-9 and TRBJ2-3; 8 nucleotides agree with TRBD2. This CDR3 comprises 15 residues. V was pared by 6 bases and J by 5 bases, with 10 bases of the junction left unmatched. Per the germline V gene, CDR1 is SEHNR and CDR2 is FQNEAQ (reference sequence). CDR3 loop: CASSPSGSLGDTQYF. DNA for the CDR3: TGTGCCAGCAGTCCAAGCGGGAGCCTTGGAGATACGCAGTATTTT.

The chain combines TRBV7-9 with TRBJ2-1; D gene uncertain. The CDR3 totals 13 residues. With 5 bases removed from V and 5 bases from J, the gap between germline ends came to 10 bases. Germline V CDR1 and CDR2: SEHNR, FQNEAQ (reference sequence). Here the CDR3 reads CASSARWDNEQFF. DNA for the CDR3: TGTGCCAGCAGCGCCAGGTGGGACAATGAGCAGTTCTTC.

This chain connects TRBV4-2 to TRBJ2-1; possible D gene TRBD1, 6 bases. Germline CDR1 LGHNA, CDR2 YNFKEQ. With 0 bases removed from V and 4 bases from J, the gap between germline ends came to 25 bases. CDR3 size: 20 residues. The CDR3: CASSQDPQEPRDTLYNEQFF. CDR3 DNA sequence: TGTGCCAGCAGCCAAGATCCCCAAGAACCACGGGACACATTATACAATGAGCAGTTCTTC.

The chain recombines TRBV4-1 with TRBJ2-7; 9 bases agree with TRBD1. The CDR3 contains 14 residues. The trim removed 3 bases at V and 2 bases at J, leaving 2 bases unmatched. Germline loops: CDR1 MGHRA, CDR2 YSYEKL. The DNA of the CDR3 is TGCGCCAGCAGCCAGGACAGGGGCCCCTACGAGCAGTACTTC. This sequence encodes CASSQDRGPYEQYF.

The rearrangement links TRBV6-2 or TRBV6-3 to TRBJ2-7, with D unresolved. CDR3 size: 12 residues. CDR1 and CDR2 (germline): MNHEY, SVGEGT. Trimming removed 2 bases at V and 1 base at J, with 3 bases between. The CDR3 DNA follows: TGTGCCAGCAGTTACCCTTCCTACGAGCAGTACTTC. Its protein product is CASSYPSYEQYF.

V gene TRBV7-2 combines with J gene TRBJ1-1, with D possibly TRBD1 on 6 matching bases. From germline, CDR1 is SGHTA and CDR2 FQGNSA. Trimming pared 6 bases from V and 5 bases from J, leaving 13 bases between. This CDR3 has 13 residues. The CDR3 region has the DNA TGTGCCAGCAGACTAAAGGGGGGGACTGAAGCTTTCTTT. Translated: CASRLKGGTEAFF.

The V gene is TRBV5-8, the J gene TRBJ2-7; the match to TRBD2 covers 13 bases. V was clipped by 4 bases and J by 5 bases; unmatched bases: 6. Germline values: CDR1 SGHTS, CDR2 YDEGEE. The CDR3 has 15 amino acids. This CDR3 reads CASSAGTSGTDEQYF. CDR3 DNA: TGTGCCAGCAGCGCGGGGACTAGCGGGACCGACGAGCAGTACTTC. Full variable domain (outside the CDR3, taken from reference TRBV5-8 and TRBJ2-7): EAGVTQSPTHLIKTRGQQATLRCSPISGHTSVYWYQQALGLGLQFLLWYDEGEERNRGNFPPRFSGRQFPNYSSELNVNALELEDSALYLCASSAGTSGTDEQYFGPGTRLTVT.

The chain employs TRBV7-4 and TRBJ1-5; D is perhaps TRBD1 (5 bases). This CDR3 has 14 amino acids. Per the germline V gene, CDR1 is SGHVT and CDR2 is SQSDAQ. V lost 3 bases and J 6 bases, leaving 12 bases between the germline ends. CDR3 amino acids: CASSFLIRGQPQHF. DNA for the CDR3: TGTGCCAGCAGCTTCTTAATTAGGGGTCAGCCCCAGCATTTT.

The V and J genes are TRBV7-2 and TRBJ1-6; TRBD1 is a possible D gene (6 bases). V lost 0 bases, J lost 4 bases, and 16 bases lay in between. Germline values: CDR1 SGHTA, CDR2 FQGNSA. The length of the CDR3 is 18 residues. CDR3 sequence: CASSLALNLGQYNSPLHF. CDR3 bases: TGTGCCAGCAGCTTAGCGCTTAACCTAGGACAGTATAATTCACCCCTCCACTTT. Variable domain in full (rest from reference TRBV7-2 and TRBJ1-6): GAGVSQSPSNKVTEKGKDVELRCDPISGHTALYWYRQSLGQGLEFLIYFQGNSAPDKSGLPSDRFSAERTGGSVSTLTIQRTQQEDSAVYLCASSLALNLGQYNSPLHFGNGTRLTVT.

The chain couples TRBV7-9 to TRBJ2-3, with TRBD2 identical over 8 bases. Losses at the gene ends were 5 bases for V and 2 bases for J; bases not matched to a gene: 9. From germline, CDR1 is SEHNR and CDR2 FQNEAQ (reference sequence). This CDR3 is 16 amino acids long. Here the CDR3 DNA reads TGTGCCAGCAGCCCTCAACTAGCGGTATACACAGATACGCAGTATTTT. Amino acid sequence: CASSPQLAVYTDTQYF.

This clone was counted once. The chain joins TRBV27 to TRBJ1-2, with 7 nucleotides matching TRBD1. With V trimmed by 0 bases and J by 4 bases, 20 bases remained unmatched. The CDR3 is made up of 20 amino acids. CDR1 is MNHEY and CDR2 is SMNVEV in the germline V gene (reference sequence). The DNA of the CDR3 is TGTGCCAGCAGTTTATCGAGGGGTGGCAGGGTAACGGGACAGAGCTATGGCTACACCTTC. Translated: CASSLSRGGRVTGQSYGYTF.

This sequence joins TRBV10-2 and TRBJ2-2; 7 bases map to TRBD2. V dropped 6 bases and J dropped 0; count of bases not matched to a gene: 4. The CDR3 is 15 residues long. From germline, CDR1 is WSHSY and CDR2 SAAADI. In nucleotides, the CDR3 is TGCGCCAGCAGAGTAGCGGGTGCGAACACCGGGGAGCTGTTTTTT. Its protein is CASRVAGANTGELFF.

The V call is TRBV5-1, the J call TRBJ2-1; 10 nucleotides align to TRBD2. J gave up 6 bases and V 0 bases, and 6 bases lay outside the gene matches. Germline CDR1 is SGHRS and CDR2 is YFSETQ. The CDR3 runs 16 residues. The DNA for the CDR3 is TGCGCCAGCAGCTTGGCGCTCTTAGCGGGAGGCAATGAGCAGTTCTTC. Its translation is CASSLALLAGGNEQFF.

The chain combines TRBV12-3 or TRBV12-4 with TRBJ2-7, with D possibly TRBD1 on 7 matching bases. V lost 3 bases to trimming and J lost 5 bases, with 11 bases between them. The CDR3 runs to 13 residues. Written as DNA, the CDR3 is TGTGCCAGCAGTTTCCAGGGGGGTCACGAGCAGTACTTC. Its protein product is CASSFQGGHEQYF.

To note about this clone: Germline and junction disagree at one end, which may indicate a read error. This chain joins TRBV15 and TRBJ2-7; TRBD1 aligns across 8 bases. The CDR3 consists of 14 residues. Germline V CDR1 and CDR2: LNHNV, YYDKDF (reference sequence). CDR3 amino acids: CATSRDRAGGSTHF. In nucleotides, the CDR3 is TGTGCCACCAGCAGGGACAGGGCTGGTGGTTCGACCCACTTC.